This TCR beta chain was observed in a study of T cell responses to AZD1222 COVID-19 vaccine. The study pooled second doses at about 4 or about 12 weeks. Sequencing used immunoSEQ multiplex PCR; TCRdb keeps in-frame clones, though not all of them. The profile covers 60,000 to 85,000 clones, with around 90% appearing a single time and less than 20% taken by the ten largest. CDR3 size: 15 residues. V was pared by 7 bases and J by 4 bases, with 17 bases between. Germline V gene sequence: CDR1 SGHNT, CDR2 YENEEA. Regarding the study as a whole: Mapped onto spike, vaccine-associated CD4 TCRs spanned it and were dominant at 160-218 and 743-854. Spike-specific TCR breadth and depth grew following two AZD1222 doses. In a largely white British group with more females than males, clonal diversity was possibly underestimated.

On this clone itself: The target antigen is unknown.

This specimen consisted of peripheral blood, obtained 28 days after the second AZD1222 dose. This TCR derives from an adult who received the AZD1222 COVID-19 vaccine. The rearrangement joins TRBV11-3 to TRBJ1-5, with D possibly matching TRBD1 (5 bases). In DNA form, the CDR3 reads TGTGCCAGCACCGATTCTGGGACGGAGAATCAGCCCCAGCATTTT. Protein: CASTDSGTENQPQHF.